The rows below give T cell receptor beta chains drawn from one sample of a study of control samples from healthy donors and cancer patients. Assay used: immunoSEQ multiplex PCR; TCRdb lists only in-frame clones, some missing. This table holds around 43,000 clones, approximately 90% found once. The sequenced material came from blood. These receptors all come from a woman aged 50 to 65 in good health. The CDR3 runs from the conserved cysteine through the conserved F or W. The D gene is left open where the match is weak. Clone size is shown for a subset of rows, as once, few, many or a class of expanded clone.

CDR3 protein | CDR3 DNA | J gene | V gene | clone size | D gene
CATSRELRTLRGNSPLHF | TGTGCCACCAGCAGAGAGCTCAGGACCCTAAGGGGTAATTCACCCCTCCACTTT | TRBJ1-6 | TRBV15 | few | -
CASPGGGRLRGF | TGTGCCAGCCCTGGGGGGGGGCGGCTACGAGGCTTC | TRBJ1-2 | TRBV12-3/TRBV12-4 | once | -
CASSEYTGGTEAFF | TGTGCCAGCAGTGAATATACGGGGGGCACTGAAGCTTTCTTT | TRBJ1-1 | TRBV25-1 | - | -
CASNTGGIPQHF | TGTGCCAGCAATACAGGGGGTATCCCCCAGCATTTT | TRBJ1-5 | TRBV28 | - | TRBD1
CASSSLWTGESYTF | TGTGCCAGCAGCTCCCTATGGACAGGGGAAAGCTACACCTTC | TRBJ1-2 | TRBV7-9 | - | TRBD1
CASSPDRPLGYRQYF | TGTGCCAGCAGCCCCGACAGACCCTTGGGTTATAGGCAGTACTTC | TRBJ2-7 | TRBV3-1/TRBV3-2 | few | -
CASSLGQAHNSPLHF | TGTGCCAGCAGCTTAGGACAGGCCCATAATTCACCCCTCCACTTT | TRBJ1-6 | TRBV11-2 | - | -
CASSTLQAGNSPLHF | TGTGCCAGCAGTACACTACAGGCGGGGAATTCACCCCTCCACTTT | TRBJ1-6 | TRBV6-6 | - | -
CASSQDGVFRSLNTGELFF | TGTGCCAGCAGCCAAGACGGGGTTTTCAGGTCCTTAAACACCGGGGAGCTGTTTTTT | TRBJ2-2 | TRBV14 | - | -
CASGQGRTGELFF | TGTGCCAGCGGACAGGGGCGCACCGGGGAGCTGTTTTTT | TRBJ2-2 | TRBV6-4 | - | TRBD1
CASSEQGGNEQFF | TGTGCCAGCAGTGAACAGGGAGGTAATGAGCAGTTCTTC | TRBJ2-1 | TRBV6-4 | - | -
CASSSGADISTDTQYF | TGTGCCAGCAGCTCAGGGGCGGACATTAGCACAGATACGCAGTATTTT | TRBJ2-3 | TRBV5-8 | - | -
CASSVREQNSPLHF | TGTGCCAGCAGCGTCAGGGAGCAAAATTCACCCCTCCACTTT | TRBJ1-6 | TRBV9 | - | -
CASSQAGGRAGTQYF | TGTGCCAGCAGCCAAGCCGGGGGCCGGGCGGGGACCCAGTACTTC | TRBJ2-5 | TRBV14 | - | -
CASSRRPVNTEAFF | TGCGCCAGCTCGCGACGTCCGGTGAACACTGAAGCTTTCTTT | TRBJ1-1 | TRBV5-1 | - | -
CASSETSTSGRNQPQHF | TGTGCCAGCAGTGAAACCTCGACCTCTGGGCGCAATCAGCCCCAGCATTTT | TRBJ1-5 | TRBV6-1 | - | -
CASSTSGAYEQYF | TGTGCCAGCAGCACTAGCGGGGCTTACGAGCAGTACTTC | TRBJ2-7 | TRBV5-4 | - | TRBD2
CAWSPGGDEQYF | TGTGCCTGGAGTCCTGGGGGGGACGAGCAGTACTTC | TRBJ2-7 | TRBV30 | once | TRBD2
CATSVTSDGADTQYF | TGTGCCACCTCAGTCACTAGTGATGGGGCAGATACGCAGTATTTT | TRBJ2-3 | TRBV3-1/TRBV3-2 | - | -
CVRSLLRGASRDGANYGYTF | TGTGTCAGAAGCTTACTCCGGGGCGCGAGCCGCGACGGAGCTAACTATGGCTACACCTTC | TRBJ1-2 | TRBV7-5 | - | -
CASSRSSYNEQFF | TGTGCCAGCAGCCGGAGCTCCTACAATGAGCAGTTCTTC | TRBJ2-1 | TRBV7-2 | - | -
CASSQDFLNTGELFF | TGTGCCAGCAGCCAGGACTTTTTGAACACCGGGGAGCTGTTTTTT | TRBJ2-2 | TRBV3-1/TRBV3-2 | - | -
CASLDRGFHGYTF | TGTGCCAGCTTGGACAGGGGGTTTCATGGCTACACCTTC | TRBJ1-2 | TRBV19 | - | TRBD1
CASSQVSGVGFKVKETQYF | TGTGCCAGCAGCCAAGTCTCTGGGGTCGGGTTTAAAGTGAAAGAGACCCAGTACTTC | TRBJ2-5 | TRBV14 | few | -
CASSPGSQPGATNEKLFF | TGCGCCAGCAGCCCCGGATCTCAACCCGGAGCAACTAATGAAAAACTGTTTTTT | TRBJ1-4 | TRBV5-1 | - | -
CASSSSGSSPLHF | TGTGCCAGCAGCTCCTCAGGGAGTTCACCCCTCCACTTT | TRBJ1-6 | TRBV11-2 | - | -
CASSQDATGRKNTEAFF | TGCGCCAGCAGCCAAGATGCTACGGGTCGGAAGAACACTGAAGCTTTCTTT | TRBJ1-1 | TRBV4-3 | - | -
CASSMRKTGRNTEAFF | TGTGCCAGCAGCATGCGAAAGACAGGGAGGAACACTGAAGCTTTCTTT | TRBJ1-1 | TRBV21-1 | once | -